This TCR beta chain stems from a study of early T cells in non-severe SARS-CoV-2 infection. Background on the study: Sequencing targeted bulk RNA from unsorted whole blood, leaving chains unpaired. The study's findings and limits: Clonotype matching in VDJdb favored anti-spike CD8 responses and did not capture private and CD4 specificities.

This clonotype was picked up many times. The antigen remains undetermined. Germline-derived CDR1 and CDR2 are SGHDN and FVKESK. V was pared by 3 bases and J by 4 bases, with 7 bases of the junction left unmatched. CDR3 size: 15 residues. Attachment of unique molecular identifiers was made to individual cDNA molecules. MiXCR, applied by TCRdb to the 5' RACE reads, yields one record per CDR3 protein. This sample carries tens of thousands of distinct CDR3 sequences, 12% of them seen once, and the ten largest clones take 4% to 5.5%. V gene TRBV14 combines with J gene TRBJ1-1; TRBD1 agrees at 8 bases. Sequencing was carried out using whole blood. The TCR originated in an adult who was a healthcare worker with PCR-confirmed SARS-CoV-2 infection or an uninfected control (not recorded which). In DNA form, the CDR3 reads TGTGCCAGCAGCCACCGTCGTGACAGGGGCACTGAAGCTTTCTTT. This gives the protein CASSHRRDRGTEAFF.